This TCR beta chain was captured in a study of blood T cell repertoires in COVID-19. Study information: COVID-19 samples, acute and convalescent, were from the United States, Italy and Spain. The cDNA or gDNA used as material had been derived from T cells, B-cell-depleted T cells, or PBMCs.

This clone was counted once. Authors' analysis steps: Cell counts per sample came from amplifying reference gene primers. The data were produced by immunoSEQ multiplex PCR, yet TCRdb's version contains in-frame clones alone and is incomplete. The DNA was the basis for D and trimming; V, J and clone size are from that table. Here the sample spans fewer than 75,000 clones, roughly 80% being singletons. CDR3 length: 14 residues. The germline gives CDR1 SNHLY, CDR2 FYNNEI. Trimming removed 2 bases from V and 3 bases from J, with 11 bases in between. The chain employs TRBV2 and TRBJ2-7; D unresolved. Sequencing was performed on peripheral blood. This sequence was found in a human donor in a cohort sampled during active COVID-19. CDR3 sequence: CASSERFADYEQYF. The CDR3 DNA follows: TGTGCCAGCAGTGAAAGGTTTGCGGACTACGAGCAGTACTTC.